A single sample gave rise to the 22 T cell receptor beta chains below, sequenced in a study of T cell repertoires in aging, cancer and after chemotherapy. TRB rearrangements spanning V, D and J were amplified using mixed TRB-A/B primers. TCRdb independently ran MiXCR on the multiplex PCR reads; one entry per CDR3 protein. The sample records 4,000 to 4,500 distinct CDR3 sequences, about 40% being singletons. The template was genomic DNA from peripheral blood, not RNA. The sequencing sample was made of blood. The receptors shown here come from a human donor with a solid tumor.

Only a few counts were recorded for this clonotype. The genes are TRBV7-9 and TRBJ1-3, with D unresolved. V lost 0 bases, J lost 0 bases, and 12 bases lay in between. There are 17 residues in the CDR3. In germline, CDR1 is SEHNR, CDR2 FQNEAQ (reference sequence). CDR3 amino acids: CASSLALPASSGNTIYF. The DNA of the CDR3 is TGTGCCAGCAGCTTAGCGCTTCCAGCAAGCTCTGGAAACACCATATATTTT.

The rearrangement links TRBV5-6 to TRBJ1-5, with 7 bases lining up with TRBD1. Germline V gene sequence: CDR1 SGHDT, CDR2 YYEEEE. V was clipped by 2 bases and J by 0 bases; unmatched bases: 5. CDR3 length: 16 amino acids. Written as DNA, the CDR3 is TGTGCCAGCAGCTTTACAGGGACAGATAGCAATCAGCCCCAGCATTTT. Its protein product is CASSFTGTDSNQPQHF.

The table lists this clonotype with a few counts. The rearrangement uses TRBV6-2 or TRBV6-3 and TRBJ2-1; TRBD2 agrees at 11 bases. This CDR3 has 15 amino acids. Losses at the gene ends were 7 bases for V and 6 bases for J; bases not matched to a gene: 8. Germline CDR1 is MNHEY and CDR2 is SVGEGT. The CDR3 DNA is TGTGCCAGCAATATACTAGCGGGAGTGGTCAATGAGCAGTTCTTC. Amino acids: CASNILAGVVNEQFF.

The CDR3 sequence: CSAMRTGEKLFF. The CDR3 bases are TGCAGTGCTATGCGGACAGGCGAAAAACTGTTTTTT. This chain joins TRBV20-1 and TRBJ1-4; 7 positions match TRBD1. CDR3 size: 12 residues. The junction had 4 bases not matched to a gene; V was cut back by 4 bases and J by 8 bases. Germline V gene sequence: CDR1 DFQATT, CDR2 SNEGSKA (reference sequence).

Worth noting for this clonotype: Just one base apart from a much larger clone, this may be a read error. J is TRBJ1-2 and V is TRBV6-5; possible D gene TRBD1, 5 bases. The germline gives CDR1 MNHEY, CDR2 SVGAGI. The CDR3 consists of 14 residues. V lost 9 bases and J lost 4, with 18 bases in between. In DNA form, the CDR3 reads TGTGCCAGAAGTGGCGGGACCGCGGGCTATGGCTACACCTTC. It yields the protein CARSGGTAGYGYTF.

This clonotype counts as medium-sized (0.01 to 0.1%). CDR3 coding DNA: TGCAGCGTGGTGACAGGGGCCCAAGAGACCCAGTACTTC. This gives the protein CSVVTGAQETQYF. The V and J genes are TRBV29-1 and TRBJ2-5, with TRBD1 matching over 8 bases. The trim removed 6 bases at V and 1 base at J, leaving 4 bases unmatched. The CDR3 has 13 residues. From germline, CDR1 is SQVTM and CDR2 ANQGSEA.

The J gene is TRBJ1-2, the V gene TRBV29-1; D not resolved. Germline CDR1 is SQVTM and CDR2 is ANQGSEA. Between the trimmed V and J ends, which lost 3 bases and 4 bases, there was a span of 21 bases. The CDR3 contains 16 residues. The CDR3 bases are TGCAGCGTTGATTTTTCAGACGGGCCGGTAGGCTATGGCTACACCTTC. Protein sequence: CSVDFSDGPVGYGYTF. Together with reference TRBV29-1 and TRBJ1-2, the CDR3 gives the full variable domain: SAVISQKPSRDICQRGTSLTIQCQVDSQVTMMFWYRQQPGQSLTLIATANQGSEATYESGFVIDKFPISRPNLTFSTLTVSNMSPEDSSIYLCSVDFSDGPVGYGYTFGSGTRLTVV.

The V call is TRBV7-9, the J call TRBJ1-3; D perhaps matches TRBD1 (5 bases). The CDR3 extends over 16 amino acids. Trimming pared 11 bases from V and 1 base from J, leaving 21 bases between. Looked up from germline, CDR1 is SEHNR and CDR2 is FQNEAQ (reference sequence). This CDR3 is CAVGGAPLRSGNTIYF. The DNA for the CDR3 is TGTGCCGTTGGTGGGGCCCCCCTGCGATCTGGAAACACCATATATTTT.

The rearrangement joins TRBV7-2 to TRBJ2-1, with D hard to call. The CDR3 is 17 residues long. Germline CDR1 reads SGHTA; CDR2 reads FQGNSA. Trimming left V 2 bases short and J 0 bases short, with 14 bases between. The CDR3: CASSLTRGLSSYNEQFF. The CDR3 coding sequence is TGTGCCAGCAGCTTAACGAGAGGCCTCTCCTCCTACAATGAGCAGTTCTTC.

This chain uses TRBV19 with TRBJ2-3; 9 bases line up with TRBD2. The germline V gene has CDR1 LNHDA and CDR2 SQIVND (reference sequence). The CDR3 runs to 15 residues. Unmatched junction bases numbered 4, after V lost 3 bases and J lost 3 bases. The CDR3 nucleotides read TGTGCCAGTAGTATGGGCCTAGCGGGAACAGATACGCAGTATTTT. Protein sequence: CASSMGLAGTDTQYF.

The gene calls are TRBV5-1 and TRBJ2-5; 10 bases are a match to TRBD2. The CDR3 length is 14 residues. Germline V gives CDR1 SGHRS, CDR2 YFSETQ. Losses at the gene ends were 4 bases for V and 12 bases for J; bases not matched to a gene: 12. The CDR3 reads CASSISGRGTTEYF. CDR3 in DNA: TGCGCCAGCAGCATAAGCGGGAGGGGAACTACCGAGTACTTC.

The chain carries TRBV25-1 and TRBJ2-5, with D perhaps assigned TRBD1 or TRBD2 (5 bases each). The CDR3 is made up of 14 amino acids. Trimming removed 7 bases from V and 5 bases from J, with 17 bases in between. From germline, CDR1 is MGHDK and CDR2 SYGVNS. The CDR3 region is CASIGDPIAETQYF. In DNA, the CDR3 is TGTGCCAGCATAGGGGACCCTATCGCGGAGACCCAGTACTTC.

By its share, this clonotype is medium-sized. The chain has TRBV6-5 and TRBJ2-7, with D possibly matching TRBD1 (5 bases). The CDR3 has 14 residues. The germline gives CDR1 MNHEY, CDR2 SVGAGI. V was cut by 0 bases and J by 2 bases, with 8 bases left in between. CDR3 residues: CASSYSDSTYEQYF. The DNA for the CDR3 is TGTGCCAGCAGTTACTCTGACAGTACCTACGAGCAGTACTTC.

In its sample, this clonotype ranks as medium-sized (0.01 to 0.1%). The rearrangement joins TRBV27 to TRBJ1-6, with TRBD1 as a possible D gene (5 bases). V was clipped by 4 bases and J by 7 bases, with 14 bases between them. Looked up from germline, CDR1 is MNHEY and CDR2 is SMNVEV (reference sequence). There are 15 residues in the CDR3. The CDR3 reads CASSSQRDGNSPLHF. The DNA of the CDR3 is TGTGCCAGCAGTTCCCAAAGGGACGGAAATTCACCCCTCCACTTT.

This clonotype was seen once. The genes are TRBV7-4 and TRBJ2-1; TRBD2 is a possible D gene (5 bases). This CDR3 has 16 amino acids. Trimming removed 3 bases from V and 2 bases from J, with 14 bases in between. Germline lookup yields CDR1 SGHVT and CDR2 SQSDAQ. CDR3 sequence reads: CASSLEVPSTYNEQFF. The DNA for the CDR3 is TGTGCCAGCAGCTTGGAGGTTCCCTCTACCTACAATGAGCAGTTCTTC.

This clonotype was counted only a few times. The rearrangement joins TRBV19 to TRBJ1-6; 7 bases map to TRBD1. This CDR3 contains 15 residues. In germline, CDR1 is LNHDA, CDR2 SQIVND (reference sequence). With 9 bases clipped from V and 0 bases from J, the junction kept 5 bases outside the gene matches. Here the CDR3 reads CASRQGSSYNSPLHF. The CDR3 DNA reads TGTGCCAGCCGACAGGGAAGCTCCTATAATTCACCCCTCCACTTT.

The chain carries TRBV28 and TRBJ2-4, with no clear D. The germline V gene has CDR1 MDHEN and CDR2 SYDVKM. The CDR3 has 17 residues. V shed 2 bases and J shed 0 bases, with 14 bases lying between them. The CDR3 bases are TGTGCCAGCAGTTTAGTGCCCGCCTCGGTAGCCAAAAACATTCAGTACTTC. It encodes CASSLVPASVAKNIQYF.

V and J are TRBV5-6 and TRBJ2-3; perhaps TRBD1 as D (5 bases). The germline CDR1 and CDR2 sequences are SGHDT and YYEEEE. The V end was cut by 2 bases, the J end by 7 bases, with 8 bases between. The CDR3 loop spans 12 amino acids. CDR3 sequence reads: CASSLGANTQYF. CDR3 sequence (DNA): TGTGCCAGCAGCTTAGGGGCCAATACGCAGTATTTT.

This rearrangement joins TRBV9 to TRBJ2-3; 9 bases are a match to TRBD2. This CDR3 is 15 amino acids long. From germline, CDR1 is SGDLS and CDR2 YYNGEE. V shed 4 bases and J 6 bases; nucleotides not matched to a gene: 9. CDR3 protein: CASSFSGSLQDTQYF. The CDR3 DNA sequence: TGTGCCAGCAGCTTTAGCGGGAGCCTGCAGGATACGCAGTATTTT.

To note about this clonotype: The junction shows a germline mismatch at one end, possibly a read error. The rearrangement joins TRBV5-6 to TRBJ2-1, with 12 bases aligning to TRBD1. The CDR3 length is 14 residues. The germline V gene has CDR1 SGHDT and CDR2 YYEEEE. CDR3 DNA: TGCGCCAGCAGCTGGGGACAGGGGGCGTATGAGCAGTTCTTC. As protein: CASSWGQGAYEQFF. Full variable domain (missing parts from reference TRBV5-6 and TRBJ2-1): DAGVTQSPTHLIKTRGQQVTLRCSPKSGHDTVSWYQQALGQGPQFIFQYYEEEERQRGNFPDRFSGHQFPNYSSELNVNALLLGDSALYLCASSWGQGAYEQFFGPGTRLTVL.

The gene calls are TRBV6-4 and TRBJ2-7, with unresolved D. The germline CDR1 and CDR2 sequences are MRHNA and SNTAGT. V lost 8 bases and J 3 bases, leaving 11 bases between the germline ends. The CDR3 is made up of 12 amino acids. The CDR3 here is CASPHSYYEQYF. In DNA form, the CDR3 reads TGTGCCAGCCCTCACTCCTACTACGAGCAGTACTTC.

The rearrangement joins TRBV12-3 or TRBV12-4 to TRBJ1-4; D remains ambiguous. The CDR3 spans 13 residues. V was clipped by 3 bases and J by 4 bases, with 6 bases between them. The CDR3 nucleotides are TGTGCCAGCAGTTTGAGGAATAATGAAAAACTGTTTTTT. Encoded protein: CASSLRNNEKLFF.